The next 22 T cell receptor beta chains were all read from a single sample in a study of vaccination effects on CD4 cells after COVID-19. Data came from immunoSEQ multiplex PCR; TCRdb stores just in-frame clones and leaves some out. The repertoire holds 25,000 to 40,000 clones, with roughly four fifths as singletons. Viral peptide pools were used in the ViraFEST assay to expand antigen-specific CD4+ T cells, and sequencing came afterward. When ten to eleven days of culture had elapsed, CD4+ T cells were isolated. The vaccine given was either BNT162b2 or mRNA-1273, in two doses. These receptors are not linked to any known antigen. The sequences come from CD4+ T cells from PBMCs cultured with HCoV-NL63 spike peptides, collected after COVID-19 vaccination. These receptors were collected from a human donor who received a COVID-19 vaccine. Some clones in this sample may be carry-over from other donors' samples.

This clone was observed a few times. The rearrangement uses TRBV28 and TRBJ1-3; D gene uncertain. The germline V and J ends were trimmed by 5 bases and 3 bases, with 8 bases remaining between them. This CDR3 contains 13 residues. Germline CDR1 MDHEN, CDR2 SYDVKM. CDR3 coding DNA: TGTGCCAGCAGTGAGGTGATTGGAAACACCATATATTTT. Its protein product is CASSEVIGNTIYF.

In its sample, this clone was seen once. The chain combines TRBV21-1 with TRBJ1-3. TRBV21-1 is flagged as a pseudogene. The CDR3 is 17 amino acids. CDR3 protein: CASSKEKGSPSGNTIYF. The CDR3 DNA follows: TGTGCCAGCAGCAAAGAAAAAGGGTCCCCCTCTGGAAACACCATATATTTT.

This chain connects TRBV5-1 to TRBJ2-3, with TRBD2 matching 7 bases. In germline, CDR1 is SGHRS, CDR2 YFSETQ. V lost 4 bases, J lost 2 bases, and 10 bases stayed unmatched. CDR3 length equals 16 residues. DNA of the CDR3: TGCGCCAGCAGCATCCTAGGGAGGGGATCCACAGATACGCAGTATTTT. This translates into CASSILGRGSTDTQYF.

CDR3 in amino acids: CASRKVTGGYAGELFF. CDR3 in DNA: TGTGCCAGCAGGAAAGTGACAGGGGGGTATGCCGGGGAGCTGTTTTTT. V is TRBV27 and J is TRBJ2-2; 9 bases match TRBD1. Trimming at V came to 6 bases and at J to 6 bases, leaving 11 bases not matched to a gene. This CDR3 comprises 16 residues. Germline CDR1 reads MNHEY; CDR2 reads SMNVEV (reference sequence).

The chain carries TRBV5-1 and TRBJ1-1; D ambiguous. V was shortened by 4 bases and J by 3 bases, with 19 bases between the two germline ends. This CDR3 has 16 residues. Germline V gene sequence: CDR1 SGHRS, CDR2 YFSETQ. For the CDR3, the DNA is TGCGCCAGCAGCCTACGACAAGTAGGAGAGGACACTGAAGCTTTCTTT. Translation gives CASSLRQVGEDTEAFF.

The CDR3 nucleotides are TGTGCCAGCAGGGTGTTCAGGAGTCAAGAGACCCAGTACTTC. This codes for CASRVFRSQETQYF. The chain has TRBV6-5 and TRBJ2-5; no clear D gene. V lost 6 bases and J lost 2, with 13 bases in between. The CDR3 length is 14 residues. Germline lookup yields CDR1 MNHEY and CDR2 SVGAGI.

This clone came up once. The gene calls are TRBV9 and TRBJ1-1, with D hard to call. The CDR3 is 15 amino acids. Trimming removed 9 bases from V and 1 base from J, with 19 bases in between. Germline-derived CDR1 and CDR2 are SGDLS and YYNGEE. This CDR3 reads CATARYAEPNTEAFF. The DNA of the CDR3 is TGTGCCACAGCCAGATACGCGGAGCCGAACACTGAAGCTTTCTTT.

The CDR3 reads CATRTSGGRNEQFF. The DNA of the CDR3 is TGTGCCACCCGTACTAGCGGGGGGCGGAATGAGCAGTTCTTC. This chain uses TRBV15 with TRBJ2-1; the match to TRBD2 covers 12 bases. Per germline, CDR1 LNHNV and CDR2 YYDKDF (reference sequence). V dropped 8 bases and J dropped 7; count of bases not matched to a gene: 6. This CDR3 comprises 14 residues. Based on the CDR3 plus reference TRBV15 and TRBJ2-1, the full variable domain is DAMVIQNPRYQVTQFGKPVTLSCSQTLNHNVMYWYQQKSSQAPKLLFHYYDKDFNNEADTPDNFQSRRPNTSFCFLDIRSPGLGDTAMYLCATRTSGGRNEQFFGPGTRLTVL.

The rearrangement links TRBV19 to TRBJ2-1; 8 nucleotides match TRBD1. J lost 5 bases, V lost 4 bases, and 13 bases had no gene match. CDR1 and CDR2 (germline): LNHDA, SQIVND (reference sequence). CDR3 length equals 17 residues. The CDR3, as DNA: TGTGCCAGTAGTACAAGCTTTGTGACAGGGGATAACAATGAGCAGTTCTTC. It is translated as CASSTSFVTGDNNEQFF. Supplemented by reference TRBV19 and TRBJ2-1, the full variable domain reads DGGITQSPKYLFRKEGQNVTLSCEQNLNHDAMYWYRQDPGQGLRLIYYSQIVNDFQKGDIAEGYSVSREKKESFPLTVTSAQKNPTAFYLCASSTSFVTGDNNEQFFGPGTRLTVL.

The chain carries TRBV18 and TRBJ2-6, with D possibly matching TRBD2 (5 bases). The V end lost 2 bases, the J end lost 1 base, and 15 bases lay between the germline ends. This CDR3 spans 18 amino acids. Germline CDR1 KGHSH, CDR2 LQKENI. CDR3 in amino acids: CASSPIGGKGSGANVLTF. CDR3 DNA sequence: TGTGCCAGCTCACCAATTGGAGGCAAGGGTTCTGGGGCCAACGTCCTGACTTTC.

CDR3 in DNA: TGTGCCAGCAGCTTAGCTGGAACGCCCCTTGAGCAGTTCTTC. Encoded protein: CASSLAGTPLEQFF. The V and J genes are TRBV7-2 and TRBJ2-1, with no clear D. Per the germline V gene, CDR1 is SGHTA and CDR2 is FQGNSA. The CDR3 sequence is 14 residues long. Between the trimmed V and J ends, which lost 0 bases and 9 bases, there was a span of 12 bases.

The chain links TRBV5-1 to TRBJ2-1, with 8 positions matching TRBD2. Per germline, CDR1 SGHRS and CDR2 YFSETQ. The CDR3 loop spans 15 amino acids. The ends lost 1 base at V and 7 bases at J; junction bases unmatched: 7. The CDR3 DNA reads as TGCGCCAGCAGCTTGTTTCGGGGGGGGCTAAATGAGCAGTTCTTC. This translates into CASSLFRGGLNEQFF. Full variable domain (rest looked up from reference TRBV5-1 and TRBJ2-1): KAGVTQTPRYLIKTRGQQVTLSCSPISGHRSVSWYQQTPGQGLQFLFEYFSETQRNKGNFPGRFSGRQFSNSRSEMNVSTLELGDSALYLCASSLFRGGLNEQFFGPGTRLTVL.

The V and J genes are TRBV5-1 and TRBJ1-1, with a possible D match to TRBD1 (5 bases). Germline assignment: CDR1 SGHRS and CDR2 YFSETQ. This CDR3 region has 13 residues. The V end was cut by 4 bases, the J end by 3 bases, with 10 bases between. This CDR3 is CASSPRADTEAFF. The CDR3 nucleotides read TGCGCCAGCAGCCCCAGGGCTGACACTGAAGCTTTCTTT.

The chain's CDR3 is CASSRDTKETQYF. The CDR3 DNA follows: TGTGCCAGCTCCCGGGACACAAAAGAGACCCAGTACTTC. The J gene is TRBJ2-5, the V gene TRBV18, with D tentatively TRBD1 (6 bases). The CDR3 is 13 residues long. The ends were cut back, 6 bases at V and 3 bases at J, with 11 bases in the middle. Looked up from germline, CDR1 is KGHSH and CDR2 is LQKENI. Supplemented by reference TRBV18 and TRBJ2-5, the full variable domain reads NAGVMQNPRHLVRRRGQEARLRCSPMKGHSHVYWYRQLPEEGLKFMVYLQKENIIDESGMPKERFSAEFPKEGPSILRIQQVVRGDSAAYFCASSRDTKETQYFGPGTRLLVL.

The chain joins TRBV19 to TRBJ2-1, with 12 nucleotides matching TRBD2. V lost 4 bases and J lost 6; bases outside the gene matches: 10. The germline V gene has CDR1 LNHDA and CDR2 SQIVND (reference sequence). The CDR3 covers 17 residues. The CDR3 sequence: CASSTSSTSGGTNEQFF. CDR3 in DNA: TGTGCCAGTAGTACCTCCTCAACTAGCGGGGGGACCAATGAGCAGTTCTTC.

This clone was seen a single time. This chain joins TRBV11-2 and TRBJ2-3, with D perhaps being TRBD1 or TRBD2 (5 bases each). Germline CDR1 is SGHAT and CDR2 is FQNNGV. Trimming removed 2 bases from V and 8 bases from J, with 17 bases in between. The CDR3 extends over 15 amino acids. CDR3 loop: CASSLKVGDSGTQYF. CDR3 coding DNA: TGTGCCAGCAGCTTAAAAGTGGGGGATTCTGGTACGCAGTATTTT. Supplemented by reference TRBV11-2 and TRBJ2-3, the full variable domain reads EAGVAQSPRYKIIEKRQSVAFWCNPISGHATLYWYQQILGQGPKLLIQFQNNGVVDDSQLPKDRFSAERLKGVDSTLKIQPAKLEDSAVYLCASSLKVGDSGTQYFGPGTRLTVL.

This clone was observed a single time. The rearrangement links TRBV21-1 to TRBJ2-2; the D segment call TRBD2 is taken from the table without a DNA check. TRBV21-1 has pseudogene status. CDR3 size: 14 residues. CDR3 nucleotide sequence: TGTGCCAGCAGCAAAGACGGGAACACCGGGGAGCTGTTTTTT. This encodes CASSKDGNTGELFF.

This chain connects TRBV25-1 to TRBJ2-2, with D unclear. This CDR3 has 14 residues. Between the trimmed V and J ends, which lost 8 bases and 4 bases, there was a span of 14 bases. Germline CDR1 is MGHDK and CDR2 is SYGVNS. DNA for the CDR3: TGTGCCAGCCGTCCTCGCCTGAGCACCGGGGAGCTGTTTTTT. It codes for CASRPRLSTGELFF.

The chain is built from TRBV28 and TRBJ2-7; 9 positions agree with TRBD1. The germline gives CDR1 MDHEN, CDR2 SYDVKM. CDR3 length: 15 residues. V lost 6 bases to trimming and J lost 1 base; unmatched junction nucleotides: 7. The DNA of the CDR3 is TGTGCCAGCAGCAGGGACAGGGCGCGGTCCTACGAGCAGTACGTC. The encoded protein is CASSRDRARSYEQYV.

The chain recombines TRBV24-1 with TRBJ1-6; D perhaps matches TRBD1 (5 bases). The CDR3 covers 14 residues. Trimming stripped 4 bases from V and 9 bases from J, with 12 bases between. Germline V lookup: CDR1 KGHDR, CDR2 SFDVKD. The CDR3 bases are TGTGCCACCAGTGACTCCATCGGGGGTTCACCCCTCCACTTT. Translating gives CATSDSIGGSPLHF.

This clone occurred a few times. The chain is built from TRBV5-6 and TRBJ1-3; D remains ambiguous. Germline CDR1 is SGHDT and CDR2 is YYEEEE. V shed 0 bases and J shed 0 bases, with 7 bases lying between them. CDR3 length: 15 amino acids. The CDR3 spells CASSLGVSSGNTIYF. In DNA, the CDR3 is TGTGCCAGCAGCTTGGGAGTGAGCTCTGGAAACACCATATATTTT.

V usage is TRBV5-1 and J usage is TRBJ1-4; D remains unclear. CDR1 is SGHRS, CDR2 YFSETQ, per germline. This CDR3 is built from 12 residues. Between the trimmed V and J ends, which lost 0 bases and 10 bases, there was a span of 7 bases. This CDR3 reads CASSLVGGKLFF. The DNA of the CDR3 is TGCGCCAGCAGCTTGGTAGGAGGAAAACTGTTTTTT.